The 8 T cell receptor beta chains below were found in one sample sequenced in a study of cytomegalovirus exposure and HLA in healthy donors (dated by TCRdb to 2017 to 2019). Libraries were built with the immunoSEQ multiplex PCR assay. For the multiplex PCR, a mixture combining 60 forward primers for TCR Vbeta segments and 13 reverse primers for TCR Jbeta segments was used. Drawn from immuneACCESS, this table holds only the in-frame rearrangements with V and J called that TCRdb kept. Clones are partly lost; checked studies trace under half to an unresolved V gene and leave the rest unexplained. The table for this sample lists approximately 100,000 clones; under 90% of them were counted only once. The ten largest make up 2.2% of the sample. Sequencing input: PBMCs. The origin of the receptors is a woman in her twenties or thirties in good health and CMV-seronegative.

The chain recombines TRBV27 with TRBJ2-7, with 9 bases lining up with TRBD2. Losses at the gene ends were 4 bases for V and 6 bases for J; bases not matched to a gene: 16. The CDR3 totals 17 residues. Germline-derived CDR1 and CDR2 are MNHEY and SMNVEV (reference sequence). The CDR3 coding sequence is TGTGCCAGCAGTTCCACTAGCAGGGGACTAGCATCTTCCGAGCAGTACTTC. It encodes CASSSTSRGLASSEQYF.

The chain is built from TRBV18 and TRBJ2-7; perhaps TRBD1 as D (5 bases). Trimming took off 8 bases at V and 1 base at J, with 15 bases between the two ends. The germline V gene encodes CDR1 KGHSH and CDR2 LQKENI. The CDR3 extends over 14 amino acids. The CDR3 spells CASPGRAASYEQYF. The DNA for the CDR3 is TGTGCCAGCCCCGGCAGGGCGGCATCCTACGAGCAGTACTTC.

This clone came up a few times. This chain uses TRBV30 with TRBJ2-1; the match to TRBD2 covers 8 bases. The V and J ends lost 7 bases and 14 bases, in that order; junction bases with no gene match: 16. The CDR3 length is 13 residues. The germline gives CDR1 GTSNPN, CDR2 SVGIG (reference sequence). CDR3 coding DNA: TGTGCCTACCAGCGGGAGTCCCCCCCTAAAAAGTTCTTC. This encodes CAYQRESPPKKFF.

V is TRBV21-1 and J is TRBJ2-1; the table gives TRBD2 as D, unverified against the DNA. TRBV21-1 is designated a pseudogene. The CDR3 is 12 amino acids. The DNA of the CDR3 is TGTGCCAGCAGCAATAGCGGGAAGGAGCAGTTCTTC. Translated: CASSNSGKEQFF.

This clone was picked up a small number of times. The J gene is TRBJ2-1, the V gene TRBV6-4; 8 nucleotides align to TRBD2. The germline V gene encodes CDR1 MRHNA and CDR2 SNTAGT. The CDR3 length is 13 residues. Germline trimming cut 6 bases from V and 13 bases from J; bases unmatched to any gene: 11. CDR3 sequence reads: CASSSREGDVQFF. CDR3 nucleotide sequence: TGTGCCAGCAGCTCCCGGGAGGGAGACGTCCAGTTCTTC.

The CDR3 is CASSPRSGPGELFF. The CDR3 DNA reads as TGTGCCAGCAGCCCCCGCTCAGGGCCCGGGGAGCTGTTTTTT. V gene TRBV11-2 combines with J gene TRBJ2-2, with D possibly matching TRBD1 (5 bases). Trimming shortened V by 5 bases and J by 6 bases, and 13 bases separated the two germline ends. Per the germline V gene, CDR1 is SGHAT and CDR2 is FQNNGV. The CDR3 runs to 14 residues. Full variable domain (remainder filled in from reference TRBV11-2 and TRBJ2-2): EAGVAQSPRYKIIEKRQSVAFWCNPISGHATLYWYQQILGQGPKLLIQFQNNGVVDDSQLPKDRFSAERLKGVDSTLKIQPAKLEDSAVYLCASSPRSGPGELFFGEGSRLTVL.

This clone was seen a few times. This CDR3 reads CARSLKSGPDYEQYF. The CDR3 DNA reads as TGTGCCAGAAGCTTAAAGAGCGGGCCCGACTACGAGCAGTACTTC. The rearrangement links TRBV5-3 to TRBJ2-7; a possible D gene is TRBD2 (6 bases). TRBV5-3 is an ORF, and what it does is uncertain. V lost 2 bases and J 3 bases, leaving 15 bases between the germline ends. The CDR3 covers 15 residues.

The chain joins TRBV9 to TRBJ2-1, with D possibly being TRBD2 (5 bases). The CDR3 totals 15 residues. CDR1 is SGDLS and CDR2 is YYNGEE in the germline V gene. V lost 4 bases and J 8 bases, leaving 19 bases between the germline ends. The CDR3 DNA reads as TGTGCCAGCAGCTCCCCCCGAGCGGCCATGGATGAGCAGTTCTTC. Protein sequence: CASSSPRAAMDEQFF. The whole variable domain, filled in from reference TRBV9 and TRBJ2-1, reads DSGVTQTPKHLITATGQRVTLRCSPRSGDLSVYWYQQSLDQGLQFLIQYYNGEERAKGNILERFSAQQFPDLHSELNLSSLELGDSALYFCASSSPRAAMDEQFFGPGTRLTVL.